The rows below give T cell receptor beta chains drawn from one sample of a study of cytomegalovirus exposure and HLA in healthy donors. Only in-frame clones appear in the TCRdb table, and some are missing; sequencing was by immunoSEQ multiplex PCR. The sample lists tens of thousands of clones; around 85% were seen once. Source material: PBMCs. The origin of the receptors is a young man in good health and CMV-seronegative. The CDR3 runs from the conserved cysteine through the conserved F or W. A D gene is named only where the DNA matches it firmly. Clone size, where shown, is once, few, many, or a class for clones that have expanded.

j_call v_call d_call clone_size cdr3_nt cdr3_aa
TRBJ2-7 TRBV28 TRBD2 - TGTGCCAGCAGTTTGTTAGCGGGGGGGAGCTCCTACGAGCAGTACTTC CASSLLAGGSSYEQYF
TRBJ2-1 TRBV30 TRBD2 - TGTGCCTGGAGTCCAAAGACTAGCGGGAGCTACAATGAGCAGTTCTTC CAWSPKTSGSYNEQFF
TRBJ2-3 TRBV18 TRBD2 - TGTGCCAGCTCACCACCGGGACTACCCTCCGGGGATACGCAGTATTTT CASSPPGLPSGDTQYF
TRBJ2-3 TRBV30 - - TGTGCCTGGTGTACCGGGACAAGGACCCCGGGTACGCAGTATTTT CAWCTGTRTPGTQYF
TRBJ1-1 TRBV5-1 TRBD1 - TGCGCCAGCAGCTCAGGACAGGGAAACATGAACACTGAAGCTTTCTTT CASSSGQGNMNTEAFF
TRBJ2-1 TRBV28 TRBD2 - TGTGCCAGCAGCTATGCGGGGGGTTGGCAGTTCTTC CASSYAGGWQFF
TRBJ2-5 TRBV29-1 TRBD1 - TGCAGCGTGAGGACAGGGTCGACGGAGACCCAGTACTTC CSVRTGSTETQYF
TRBJ2-1 TRBV27 - - TGTGCCAGCAGTGGCGGGACCCAGCAGTTCTTC CASSGGTQQFF
TRBJ1-2 TRBV2 - - TGTGCCAGCCCATCAGGGGTAGGCTATGGCTACACCTTC CASPSGVGYGYTF
TRBJ2-3 TRBV5-8 - - TGTGCCAGCAGCTTTGGGGGGTCTAGCACAGATACGCAGTATTTT CASSFGGSSTDTQYF
TRBJ1-5 TRBV18 - - TGTGCCAGCTCTCCAAGGCAGGACAATCAGCCCCAGCATTTT CASSPRQDNQPQHF
TRBJ1-5 TRBV6-6 - - TGTGCCAGCAGTTACTCGGCGGGGGCTGGTCAGCCCCAGCATTTT CASSYSAGAGQPQHF
TRBJ2-7 TRBV7-9 TRBD2 - TGTGCCAGCAGCTCAGATCGTGGGGGGACTAGCTGGTACGAGCAGTACTTC CASSSDRGGTSWYEQYF
TRBJ1-2 TRBV6-5 - few TGTGCCACCGCCGGAGGGCAGGGCCCGTATGGCTACACCTTC CATAGGQGPYGYTF
TRBJ1-1 TRBV5-1 - - TGCGCCAGCAGCCTGACGCCAATTCCGGGCACTGAAGCTTTCTTT CASSLTPIPGTEAFF
TRBJ2-5 TRBV18 - - TGTGCCAGCTCACCTTCTGCAGGGTTTTTGGAGACCCAGTACTTC CASSPSAGFLETQYF
TRBJ2-5 TRBV5-4 TRBD2 - TGTGCCAGCAGAATTGCCGGGACTACCAAGAGCCAAGAGACCCAGTACTTC CASRIAGTTKSQETQYF
TRBJ2-2 TRBV5-4 - - TGTGCCAGCAGCTTGGATCCAGCGGGGAACACCGGGGAGCTGTTTTTT CASSLDPAGNTGELFF
TRBJ1-2 TRBV5-1 TRBD1 - TGCGCCAGCAGCCAGGACAGGGCAAGTGGTGGCTACACCTTC CASSQDRASGGYTF
TRBJ1-4 TRBV5-1 - - TGCGCCAGCCAGTTGTGGCCCACTAATGAAAAACTGTTTTTT CASQLWPTNEKLFF